The present T cell receptor (beta chain) was sequenced within a study of breast tumors, draining lymph nodes, adjacent tissues. TCRdb re-called the multiplex PCR reads through MiXCR, storing one row per CDR3 protein. The sample has more than 200,000 distinct CDR3 sequences; approximately 29% are singletons. The lymph nodes were axillary draining lymph nodes from breast cancer patients. After removal of 3 bases from V and 14 bases from J, the junction contained 17 bases not matched to a gene. Germline V gives CDR1 SGDLS, CDR2 YYNGEE. The CDR3 is 16 residues long. Sequencing input: axillary lymph node tissue. The V and J genes are TRBV9 and TRBJ1-2, with 12 bases fitting TRBD1. The TCR comes from a female donor with breast cancer. Some clones in this sample may be carry-over from other donors' samples. For the CDR3, the DNA is TGTGCCAGCAGCGGGTCCGGGACAGGGGGCTTCTATGCCTATACCTTC. Translated, it gives CASSGSGTGGFYAYTF.